This T cell receptor beta chain was retrieved from a study of shared clonotypes between healthy human individuals. General study findings and limits: Blood alone was sampled, and tissue repertoires likely differ. In contrast to clonotypes shared by all four donors, non-shared clonotypes had lower generation probabilities.

Of note for this clone: The antigen remains undetermined.

The table came from immunoSEQ multiplex PCR; TCRdb's copy has only in-frame clones and leaves some out. The top ten clones hold 30% to 40% of a sample with 650,000 to 700,000 clones, 80% to 95% of them seen once. Sequenced input: memory CD8+ T cells from PBMCs. Specified subset: CD45RO+ cells pooled with CCR7-negative TemRA cells. The TCR comes from a young man in good health. Some clones in this sample may be carry-over from other donors' samples.

CDR3 coding DNA: TGTGCCAGCAGCTTAGGCAGATACTACGAGCAGTACTTC. The encoded protein is CASSLGRYYEQYF. The chain recombines TRBV11-2 with TRBJ2-7, with no clear D. This CDR3 is built from 13 residues. Trimming pared 1 base from V and 3 bases from J, leaving 7 bases between. The germline CDR1 and CDR2 sequences are SGHAT and FQNNGV.